The source of this T cell receptor beta chain is a study of blood T cell repertoires in COVID-19. Study summary: Samples representing acute and convalescent COVID-19 were sourced from the United States, Italy and Spain. In each case, the material was cDNA or gDNA derived from T cells, B-cell-depleted T cells, or PBMCs.

Trimming removed 4 bases from V and 5 bases from J; junction bases left unmatched: 9. There are 15 residues in the CDR3. CDR1 MNHEY and CDR2 SMNVEV come from the germline V gene (reference sequence). Per the authors' pipeline: By means of reference gene primer amplification, nucleated cell counts were estimated. TCRdb keeps only in-frame clones here, not all; method: immunoSEQ multiplex PCR. D and trimming come from the DNA, and the V and J calls and clone size come from that table. The sample holds roughly 120,000 clones, 87% seen once. The chain is built from TRBV27 and TRBJ2-3; TRBD2 agrees at 7 bases. The TCR originated in a human donor in a cohort sampled during active COVID-19. The sequenced sample was peripheral blood. As DNA, the CDR3 is TGTGCCAGCAGTTCCCTAGCGGCTGCACAAGATACGCAGTATTTT. It codes for CASSSLAAAQDTQYF.